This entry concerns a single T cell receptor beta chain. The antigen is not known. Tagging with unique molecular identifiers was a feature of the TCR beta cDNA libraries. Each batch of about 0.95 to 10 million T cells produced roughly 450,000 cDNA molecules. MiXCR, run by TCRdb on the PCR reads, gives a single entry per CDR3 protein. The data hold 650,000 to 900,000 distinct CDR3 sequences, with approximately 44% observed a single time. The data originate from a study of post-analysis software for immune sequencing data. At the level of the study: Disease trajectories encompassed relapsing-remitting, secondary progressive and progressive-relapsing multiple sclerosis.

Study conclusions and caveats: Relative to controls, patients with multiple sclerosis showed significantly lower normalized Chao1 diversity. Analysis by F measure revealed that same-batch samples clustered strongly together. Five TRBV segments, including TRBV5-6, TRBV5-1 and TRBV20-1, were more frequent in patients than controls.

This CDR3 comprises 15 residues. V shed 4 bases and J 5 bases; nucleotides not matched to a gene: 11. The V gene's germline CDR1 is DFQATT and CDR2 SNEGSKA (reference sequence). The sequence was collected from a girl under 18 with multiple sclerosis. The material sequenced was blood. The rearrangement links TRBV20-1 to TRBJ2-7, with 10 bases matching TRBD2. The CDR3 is CSATTAGGPENEQYF. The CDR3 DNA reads TGCAGTGCTACAACAGCGGGAGGGCCTGAGAACGAGCAGTACTTC.